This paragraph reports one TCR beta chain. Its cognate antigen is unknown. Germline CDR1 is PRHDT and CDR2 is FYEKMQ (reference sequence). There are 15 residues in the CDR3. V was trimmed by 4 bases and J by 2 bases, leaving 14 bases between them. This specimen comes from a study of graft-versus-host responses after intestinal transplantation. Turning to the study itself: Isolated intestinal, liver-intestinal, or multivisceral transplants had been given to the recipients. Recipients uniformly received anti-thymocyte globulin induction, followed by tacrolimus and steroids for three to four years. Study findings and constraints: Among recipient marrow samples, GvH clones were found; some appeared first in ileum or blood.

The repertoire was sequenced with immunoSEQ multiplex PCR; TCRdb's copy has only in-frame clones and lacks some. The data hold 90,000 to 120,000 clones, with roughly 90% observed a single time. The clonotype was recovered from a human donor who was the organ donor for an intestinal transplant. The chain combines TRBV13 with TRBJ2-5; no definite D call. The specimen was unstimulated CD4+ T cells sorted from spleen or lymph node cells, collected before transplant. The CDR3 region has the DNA TGTGCCAGCAGCTCAGCCGGAGTAAGACAAGAGACCCAGTACTTC. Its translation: CASSSAGVRQETQYF.